This TCR beta chain was sequenced in a study of OX40 agonist ivuxolimab in advanced cancers. Study outcomes and limitations: The 0.1-3.0 mg/kg partial responders had among the lowest clonal expansion.

V lost 1 base, J lost 8 bases, and 12 bases stayed unmatched. The CDR3 has 17 residues. CDR1 and CDR2 from the germline V gene are MGHRA and YSYEKL. Sequencing was performed with immunoSEQ multiplex PCR; in TCRdb, only in-frame clones are kept and a portion is missing. The data hold some 42,000 clones, with about 87% observed a single time. Any history of autoimmune disease or systemic immunosuppression disqualified patients. In this sample, this clone turned up once. Its matching antigen is unknown. Sequencing used CD4+ or CD8+ T cells sorted from blood, obtained in a trial of the OX40 agonist ivuxolimab. The rearrangement links TRBV4-1 to TRBJ2-1, with TRBD2 identical over 9 bases. The sequence was collected from an adult with an advanced solid tumor such as melanoma, head and neck, liver or kidney cancer. The CDR3 loop reads CASSQVLPGAGGYEQFF. The CDR3 DNA reads as TGCGCCAGCAGCCAAGTATTGCCCGGAGCGGGAGGTTATGAGCAGTTCTTC.